A selection of T cell receptor beta chains follows, all from one sample in a study of cytomegalovirus exposure and HLA in healthy donors. Sequenced by immunoSEQ multiplex PCR; TCRdb stores in-frame clones only, minus some. The sample has 150,000 to 200,000 clones; 70% to 90% are singletons. Material for sequencing was PBMCs. The receptor set was obtained from a man aged 18-30 years in good health and CMV-seropositive. CDR3s include the opening cysteine and the closing phenylalanine or tryptophan. A D gene is named only where the DNA matches it firmly. Clone sizes are given selectively: once, few, many, or a class where the clone is expanded.

clone size	V gene	D gene	J gene	CDR3 DNA	CDR3 protein
.	TRBV4-3	TRBD1	TRBJ1-1	TGCGCCAGCAGCCAAGGCAGGGGGCCAACTGAAGCTTTCTTT	CASSQGRGPTEAFF
.	TRBV19	TRBD1	TRBJ2-5	TGTGCCAGTAGTAGGGGACAGCTCCAAGAGACCCAGTACTTC	CASSRGQLQETQYF
.	TRBV5-5	TRBD2	TRBJ2-7	TGTGCCACCGACAGCGGGGGCACCTACGAGCAGTACTTC	CATDSGGTYEQYF
.	TRBV2	TRBD2	TRBJ2-3	TGTGCCAGCTCGGTTAGCGGGGGGTATCGCACAGATACGCAGTATTTT	CASSVSGGYRTDTQYF
.	TRBV7-9	.	TRBJ2-3	TGTGCCCAGGACCTAGCTTTCACAGATACGCAGTATTTT	CAQDLAFTDTQYF
once	TRBV5-1	TRBD2	TRBJ2-3	TGCGCCAGCAGCTTATCCGGCGGGGGGTCCCCAGATACGCAGTATTTT	CASSLSGGGSPDTQYF
.	TRBV7-2	.	TRBJ2-7	TGTGCCAGCAGCTTAGCGGCTCTCTACGAGCAGTACTTC	CASSLAALYEQYF
.	TRBV19	.	TRBJ1-2	TGTGCCAGTAACAGTGCCGATGGCTACACCTTC	CASNSADGYTF
.	TRBV5-1	.	TRBJ1-2	TGCGCCAGCAGCCAGGGGAGACAAACCCATGGCTACACCTTC	CASSQGRQTHGYTF
.	TRBV2	TRBD1	TRBJ1-2	TGTGCCAGCAGGAACCGGGACAGGTGGGACTATGGCTACACCTTC	CASRNRDRWDYGYTF
.	TRBV6-1	TRBD2	TRBJ2-3	TGTGCCAGCAGTGACGGACGGAGCGGGGGGCAGTATTTT	CASSDGRSGGQYF
.	TRBV5-1	.	TRBJ1-1	TGCGCCAGCAGCTTGTATCGGGGGGACACTGAAGCTTTCTTT	CASSLYRGDTEAFF
.	TRBV5-4	.	TRBJ1-1	TGTGCCAGCAGCGCCCTAATGAACACTGAAGCTTTCTTT	CASSALMNTEAFF
.	TRBV5-1	TRBD2	TRBJ2-5	TGCGCCAGCAGCGTGGGCGGGGGGCCGTGGGAGACCCAGTACTTC	CASSVGGGPWETQYF
.	TRBV5-6	TRBD2	TRBJ2-3	TGTGCCAGCAGCTTGGTATTAGCGGGGGGCGGTACAGATACGCAGTATTTT	CASSLVLAGGGTDTQYF
.	TRBV5-1	.	TRBJ2-5	TGCGCCAGCAGCCAGGTTGGGCAGAACCAAGAGACCCAGTACTTC	CASSQVGQNQETQYF
.	TRBV2	.	TRBJ1-1	TGTGCCAGCAGTAACTCGGGGTTGTGGACTGAAGCTTTCTTT	CASSNSGLWTEAFF
.	TRBV5-1	.	TRBJ2-7	TGCGCCAGTAGCTTGGAGGGGCTGTACTCCTACGAGCAGTACTTC	CASSLEGLYSYEQYF
.	TRBV25-1	.	TRBJ1-5	TGTGCCAGCAGTGATGCAGGCACTAGCAATCAGCCCCAGCATTTT	CASSDAGTSNQPQHF
.	TRBV7-6	.	TRBJ2-5	TGTGCCAGCAGCCTCGACCGCCGCCCTAGATTAAACTTC	CASSLDRRPRLNF
.	TRBV25-1	.	TRBJ2-7	TGTGCCAGCAGTGAATTCGCGGGACAGCACCACGAGCAGTACTTC	CASSEFAGQHHEQYF
.	TRBV11-2	TRBD2	TRBJ2-7	TGTGCCAGCAGCCCGGAGGAGCGGGGGGCCCTCTGGGAGCAGTACTTC	CASSPEERGALWEQYF
.	TRBV5-1	.	TRBJ2-5	TGCGCCAGCAGCGAGGGTCTACAAGAGACCCAGTACTTC	CASSEGLQETQYF
.	TRBV29-1	.	TRBJ2-3	TGCAGCGTTGATGGTGGGCCAGATACGCAGTATTTT	CSVDGGPDTQYF
.	TRBV10-3	.	TRBJ2-7	TGTGCCATCAGTGAAGGGCAGGGGTTTTACGAGCAGTACTTC	CAISEGQGFYEQYF
.	TRBV7-9	TRBD2	TRBJ2-3	TGTGCCAGCAGCACGCGGCCTAGCGGGGGTGATGAAGATACGCAGTATTTT	CASSTRPSGGDEDTQYF
.	TRBV19	.	TRBJ1-5	TGTGCCAGTAGTATGGAACAGAAGGTGGGCAATCAGCCCCAGCATTTT	CASSMEQKVGNQPQHF
.	TRBV12-5	TRBD1	TRBJ2-5	TGTGCTAGTGGGCGACAGGGGGCGCAAGGGGAGACCCAGTACTTC	CASGRQGAQGETQYF